Listed here are 28 T cell receptor beta chains from one sample, sequenced in a study of blood T cell repertoires in COVID-19. Clones were sequenced by immunoSEQ multiplex PCR, and TCRdb holds only the in-frame ones, with some missing. The table shows under 150,000 clones, with approximately 81% occurring only once. Sequencing was performed on PBMCs or T cells enriched from blood (not recorded which). The receptor source for this set is a man in his forties or fifties with acute COVID-19.

The chain links TRBV4-3 to TRBJ1-5; D uncertain. Germline V gene lookup returns CDR1 LGHNA and CDR2 YSLEER. Trimming took 0 bases from V and 6 from J, leaving 6 bases between them. The CDR3 consists of 13 residues. Written as DNA, the CDR3 is TGCGCCAGCAGCCAAGATCCCGGTCAGCCCCAGCATTTT. This encodes CASSQDPGQPQHF.

This clone was seen only once. The V gene is TRBV19, the J gene TRBJ2-2; 8 positions match TRBD2. Germline trimming cut 4 bases from V and 4 bases from J; bases unmatched to any gene: 8. The V gene's germline CDR1 is LNHDA and CDR2 SQIVND (reference sequence). This CDR3 has 16 amino acids. The CDR3 DNA sequence: TGTGCCAGTAGTAGGCTAGCGGGTTCGCGCACCGGGGAGCTGTTTTTT. It specifies CASSRLAGSRTGELFF.

This rearrangement joins TRBV7-2 to TRBJ2-3; 16 bases align to TRBD2. Germline trimming cut 5 bases from V and 4 bases from J; bases unmatched to any gene: 6. Germline lookup yields CDR1 SGHTA and CDR2 FQGNSA. There are 17 residues in the CDR3. CDR3 DNA: TGTGCCAGCAGCACGGGACTAGCGGGGGGGCTTTCAGATACGCAGTATTTT. Translated, it gives CASSTGLAGGLSDTQYF.

The gene calls are TRBV4-2 and TRBJ2-4, with TRBD1 identical over 7 bases. The J segment lost 2 bases and the V segment lost 1 base, leaving 2 bases of the junction unmatched. This CDR3 contains 15 residues. CDR1 and CDR2 (germline): LGHNA, YNFKEQ. In DNA, the CDR3 is TGTGCCAGCAGCCAAGGGGGACAGACCAAAAACATTCAGTACTTC. Translation gives CASSQGGQTKNIQYF.

The chain carries TRBV19 and TRBJ2-2; no clear D gene. Trimming shortened V by 3 bases and J by 4 bases, and 9 bases separated the two germline ends. This CDR3 has 14 amino acids. Germline V gene sequence: CDR1 LNHDA, CDR2 SQIVND (reference sequence). The CDR3 coding sequence is TGTGCCAGTAGTATGAGCATTGGCACCGGGGAGCTGTTTTTT. This codes for CASSMSIGTGELFF.

V and J are TRBV10-1 and TRBJ2-3; D may be TRBD1 (6 bases). This CDR3 is built from 14 residues. V lost 4 bases and J lost 4, with 12 bases in between. From germline, CDR1 is WNHNN and CDR2 SYGVQD (reference sequence). The CDR3 loop is CASSGQASPDTQYF. The CDR3 coding sequence is TGCGCCAGCAGTGGACAGGCCTCACCAGATACGCAGTATTTT.

V gene TRBV4-1 combines with J gene TRBJ2-2; 12 bases agree with TRBD2. Per germline, CDR1 MGHRA and CDR2 YSYEKL. V trimming: 5 bases; J trimming: 6 bases; junction bases outside the gene matches: 7. The CDR3 covers 16 residues. DNA of the CDR3: TGCGCCAGCAGCGACAGACTAGCGGGAGTCTCCGGGGAGCTGTTTTTT. Residues: CASSDRLAGVSGELFF.

The V gene is TRBV6-2 or TRBV6-3, the J gene TRBJ2-3; a possible D gene is TRBD1 (5 bases). Germline V CDR1 and CDR2: MNHEY, SVGEGT. Deletions cut 0 bases from V and 0 bases from J, with 7 bases between. The CDR3 spans 15 residues. CDR3 DNA: TGTGCCAGCAGTTACTCGGGGCGGAGCACAGATACGCAGTATTTT. It codes for CASSYSGRSTDTQYF.

In regard to this clone: A junction end diverges from the germline sequence, so it may reflect a read error. This rearrangement joins TRBV6-2 or TRBV6-3 to TRBJ2-7, with 7 nucleotides matching TRBD2. The length of the CDR3 is 14 residues. Germline V gene lookup returns CDR1 MNHEY and CDR2 SVGEGT. The CDR3 here is CASTYPGRDYEQYF. The CDR3 DNA reads TGTGCCAGCACTTACCCGGGGAGGGACTACGAGCAGTACTTC.

This sequence joins TRBV4-3 and TRBJ1-5; D ambiguous. The germline V and J ends were trimmed by 0 bases and 8 bases, with 14 bases remaining between them. CDR1 and CDR2 (germline): LGHNA, YSLEER. This CDR3 contains 15 residues. The CDR3 is CASSQDPGGREPQHF. The CDR3 region has the DNA TGCGCCAGCAGCCAAGATCCCGGCGGTCGAGAGCCCCAGCATTTT.

This chain joins TRBV5-1 and TRBJ2-7; a weak D match, TRBD2 (5 bases). The CDR3 runs to 16 residues. Trimming shortened V by 0 bases and J by 3 bases, and 16 bases separated the two germline ends. The germline V gene has CDR1 SGHRS and CDR2 YFSETQ. CDR3: CASSLAEWRPGYEQYF. The DNA of the CDR3 is TGCGCCAGCAGCTTGGCCGAGTGGAGGCCCGGCTACGAGCAGTACTTC.

The V and J genes are TRBV29-1 and TRBJ1-1, with D maybe TRBD1 (5 bases). Germline CDR1 is SQVTM and CDR2 is ANQGSEA. The CDR3 extends over 13 amino acids. The CDR3 protein is CSSWGGDYSEAFF. CDR3 bases: TGCAGTTCTTGGGGGGGAGATTATTCTGAAGCTTTCTTT.

Comment on this clone: The junction does not match germline at one end; this may be a read error. This chain connects TRBV3-1 (or the pseudogene TRBV3-2) to TRBJ2-3; 7 bases align to TRBD1. Germline CDR1 and CDR2: LGHDT and YNNKEL (reference sequence). The CDR3 is 14 residues long. The CDR3 DNA follows: TGTGCCAGCAGCCAAGATCCCAGGACAGGTACGCAGTATTTT. Its translation is CASSQDPRTGTQYF.

The chain carries TRBV9 and TRBJ2-5; no definite D call. Germline V CDR1 and CDR2: SGDLS, YYNGEE. This CDR3 region has 15 residues. With 4 bases removed from V and 4 bases from J, the gap between germline ends came to 17 bases. The CDR3 is CASSPSLLSGETQYF. The CDR3 bases are TGTGCCAGCAGCCCGAGTCTACTATCGGGAGAGACCCAGTACTTC.

The chain has TRBV15 and TRBJ2-2; perhaps TRBD2 as D (6 bases). The CDR3 length is 18 residues. V lost 1 base to trimming and J lost 6 bases, with 21 bases between them. The germline V gene has CDR1 LNHNV and CDR2 YYDKDF (reference sequence). In DNA form, the CDR3 reads TGTGCCACCAGCAGAGGGCCGGGACTGCCCTCCCGGGCCGGGGAGCTGTTTTTT. Its protein is CATSRGPGLPSRAGELFF.

The gene calls are TRBV28 and TRBJ1-2; TRBD1 matches 9 bases. CDR1 MDHEN and CDR2 SYDVKM come from the germline V gene. This CDR3 has 17 residues. The V and J ends lost 4 bases and 6 bases, in that order; junction bases with no gene match: 15. The DNA for the CDR3 is TGTGCCAGCAGTTCCTTCACCTCCCAGACAGGGGGTAATGGCTACACCTTC. This translates into CASSSFTSQTGGNGYTF.

V usage is TRBV4-1 and J usage is TRBJ2-3; perhaps TRBD2 as D (6 bases). Trimming stripped 2 bases from V and 1 base from J, with 10 bases between. Germline values: CDR1 MGHRA, CDR2 YSYEKL. The CDR3 is made up of 15 amino acids. As DNA, the CDR3 is TGCGCCAGCAGCCAACTAGCGATCGGCACAGATACGCAGTATTTT. Encoded protein: CASSQLAIGTDTQYF.

This sequence joins TRBV10-3 and TRBJ2-1; TRBD1 agrees at 9 bases. Germline V CDR1 and CDR2: ENHRY, SYGVKD. There are 20 residues in the CDR3. V lost 0 bases and J lost 0; bases outside the gene matches: 12. The CDR3 region has the DNA TGTGCCATCAGTGAGTCGAGGGTTACAGGGGGCCTGAGCTCCTACAATGAGCAGTTCTTC. This codes for CAISESRVTGGLSSYNEQFF.

The chain recombines TRBV5-8 with TRBJ2-1; D is uncertain. CDR3 length: 11 residues. The germline V and J ends were trimmed by 1 base and 9 bases, with 5 bases remaining between them. CDR1 and CDR2 from the germline V gene are SGHTS and YDEGEE. In nucleotides, the CDR3 is TGTGCCAGCAGCTTGAGAGGTGAGCAGTTCTTC. Translating gives CASSLRGEQFF.

The chain joins TRBV15 to TRBJ2-7; 7 bases match TRBD2. V lost 8 bases to trimming and J lost 3 bases; unmatched junction nucleotides: 4. Per germline, CDR1 LNHNV and CDR2 YYDKDF (reference sequence). This CDR3 contains 12 residues. CDR3 nucleotide sequence: TGTGCCACCGGGACTAACATCTACGAGCAGTACTTC. As protein: CATGTNIYEQYF.

The chain links TRBV28 to TRBJ1-2; D call uncertain. This CDR3 region has 15 residues. Germline CDR1 is MDHEN and CDR2 is SYDVKM. With 5 bases removed from V and 2 bases from J, the gap between germline ends came to 15 bases. The CDR3 coding sequence is TGTGCCAGCAGTCCGCTTTCCGGTCAAAACTATGGCTACACCTTC. It yields the protein CASSPLSGQNYGYTF.

This clone appeared a few times. This chain uses TRBV30 with TRBJ1-6, with D perhaps matching TRBD1 (5 bases). V shed 5 bases and J shed 6 bases, with 23 bases lying between them. Germline CDR1 and CDR2: GTSNPN and SVGIG (reference sequence). This CDR3 contains 17 residues. The CDR3 protein is CAWDPNDSTVPNSPLHF. CDR3 DNA sequence: TGTGCCTGGGACCCCAACGACAGCACCGTTCCTAATTCACCCCTCCACTTT.

The CDR3 reads CASSDGTPVGRNTIYF. The CDR3 coding sequence is TGCGCCAGCAGCGACGGGACTCCGGTTGGTAGAAACACCATATATTTT. The V call is TRBV4-3, the J call TRBJ1-3; perhaps TRBD1 as D (5 bases). The V end lost 5 bases, the J end lost 5 bases, and 19 bases lay between the germline ends. The CDR3 totals 16 residues. Per the germline V gene, CDR1 is LGHNA and CDR2 is YSLEER.

There are a few counts of this clone. The rearrangement uses TRBV28 and TRBJ1-4; weak D call: TRBD1 (6 bases). The CDR3 runs 16 residues. CDR1 MDHEN and CDR2 SYDVKM come from the germline V gene. The ends were cut back, 7 bases at V and 0 bases at J, with 15 bases in the middle. The CDR3 DNA follows: TGTGCCAGCACCCAGTACAGGGAAGCAACTAATGAAAAACTGTTTTTT. It is translated as CASTQYREATNEKLFF.

This clone is a singleton in its sample. The gene calls are TRBV4-3 and TRBJ1-2; D gene unclear. Germline V gives CDR1 LGHNA, CDR2 YSLEER. V was shortened by 1 base and J by 8 bases, with 8 bases between the two germline ends. There are 12 residues in the CDR3. CDR3 in amino acids: CASSQGGGGYTF. The CDR3 nucleotides read TGCGCCAGCAGCCAAGGGGGAGGGGGCTACACCTTC.

In its sample, this clone was seen once. V and J are TRBV27 and TRBJ2-7, with 9 bases that match TRBD1. CDR1 is MNHEY and CDR2 is SMNVEV in the germline V gene (reference sequence). V lost 5 bases and J lost 3; bases outside the gene matches: 5. The CDR3 consists of 14 residues. CDR3 region: CASSLGTGNYEQYF. DNA of the CDR3: TGTGCCAGCAGTCTGGGGACAGGGAACTACGAGCAGTACTTC.

The CDR3 region has the DNA TGTGCCAGCAGGGTAGCGGGAGGGGGGGCAGATACGCAGTATTTT. Translated: CASRVAGGGADTQYF. J is TRBJ2-3 and V is TRBV2, with TRBD2 matching 11 bases. Germline V gene lookup returns CDR1 SNHLY and CDR2 FYNNEI. V lost 6 bases, J lost 4 bases, and 6 bases stayed unmatched. CDR3 length: 15 residues.

The V call is TRBV7-9, the J call TRBJ2-6; a possible D gene is TRBD1 (6 bases). The V gene lost 5 bases and the J gene lost 0 bases, with 23 bases spanning the gap. This CDR3 is built from 20 residues. The germline V gene encodes CDR1 SEHNR and CDR2 FQNEAQ (reference sequence). CDR3 DNA: TGTGCCAGCAGCAAACTTCCTATCCGGGACACACCCTCTGGGGCCAACGTCCTGACTTTC. It encodes CASSKLPIRDTPSGANVLTF.